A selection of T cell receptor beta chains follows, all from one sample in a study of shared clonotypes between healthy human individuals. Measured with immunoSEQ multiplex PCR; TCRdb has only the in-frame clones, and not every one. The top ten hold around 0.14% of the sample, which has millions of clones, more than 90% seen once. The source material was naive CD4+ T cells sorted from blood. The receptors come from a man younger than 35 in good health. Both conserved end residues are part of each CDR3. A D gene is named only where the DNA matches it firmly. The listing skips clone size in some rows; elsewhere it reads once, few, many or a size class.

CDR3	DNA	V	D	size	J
CASSPGHQGYNEQFF	TGTGCCAGCAGCCCCGGCCATCAGGGTTACAATGAGCAGTTCTTC	TRBV7-9	NA	NA	TRBJ2-1
CASRKNTEAFF	TGTGCCAGCAGGAAGAACACTGAAGCTTTCTTT	TRBV28	NA	few	TRBJ1-1
CASSVGTGYAGELFF	TGTGCCAGCAGCGTAGGGACAGGGTATGCCGGGGAGCTGTTTTTT	TRBV9	TRBD1	NA	TRBJ2-2
CASSYPLVARSYEQYF	TGTGCCAGCAGTTACCCTCTGGTAGCGCGCTCCTACGAGCAGTACTTC	TRBV28	NA	NA	TRBJ2-7
CASRTGTEAFF	TGTGCCAGCAGGACCGGGACGGAAGCTTTCTTT	TRBV6-1	NA	NA	TRBJ1-1
CASRGTNEKLFF	TGTGCCTCCCGCGGGACAAATGAAAAACTGTTTTTT	TRBV30	NA	NA	TRBJ1-4
CASQGTGDEKLFF	TGTGCCAGCCAAGGAACAGGGGATGAAAAACTGTTTTTT	TRBV7-9	TRBD1	NA	TRBJ1-4
CASSFRGQLAKNIQYF	TGCGCCAGCAGCTTTCGGGGGCAGCTAGCCAAAAACATTCAGTACTTC	TRBV4-1	NA	NA	TRBJ2-4
CSARPFTEAFF	TGCAGTGCTAGGCCTTTTACTGAAGCTTTCTTT	TRBV20-1	NA	few	TRBJ1-1
CASSSQHTDTQYF	TGCGCCAGCAGCTCGCAGCACACAGATACGCAGTATTTT	TRBV5-1	NA	NA	TRBJ2-3
CASSRGQVRGEQYF	TGTGCCAGCAGCCGAGGACAGGTCCGCGGCGAGCAGTACTTC	TRBV5-4	TRBD1	NA	TRBJ2-7
CAISLGPSNEKLFF	TGTGCCATCAGTTTAGGGCCATCTAATGAAAAACTGTTTTTT	TRBV10-3	NA	NA	TRBJ1-4
CASSVGGQTYGYTF	TGTGCCAGCAGCGTAGGCGGACAAACCTATGGCTACACCTTC	TRBV9	NA	NA	TRBJ1-2
CASSPMGGAMVRETQYF	TGCGCCAGCAGCCCGATGGGCGGGGCAATGGTCCGAGAGACCCAGTACTTC	TRBV5-1	NA	NA	TRBJ2-5
CASSIDGPWDSSKLAKNIQYF	TGTGCCAGTAGTATAGATGGGCCCTGGGACAGTTCGAAGCTAGCCAAAAACATTCAGTACTTC	TRBV19	TRBD1	NA	TRBJ2-4
CASSLATGNSGNTIYF	TGTGCCAGCAGCTTGGCGACAGGGAACTCTGGAAACACCATATATTTT	TRBV5-8	TRBD1	NA	TRBJ1-3
CATSPRGDVAYEQYF	TGTGCCACCAGCCCAAGAGGAGACGTTGCCTACGAGCAGTACTTC	TRBV15	NA	once	TRBJ2-7
CASRWGQGLSPLHF	TGTGCCAGCAGGTGGGGACAGGGGCTTTCACCCCTCCACTTT	TRBV6-1	TRBD1	NA	TRBJ1-6
CASSLSGAGLGNSPLHF	TGTGCCAGCAGTTTATCCGGGGCAGGGCTTGGAAATTCACCCCTCCACTTT	TRBV28	NA	NA	TRBJ1-6
CAWSPYSSALETQYF	TGTGCCTGGAGTCCATATTCCTCGGCCTTAGAGACCCAGTACTTC	TRBV30	NA	NA	TRBJ2-5
CATSRDVLQPQHF	TGTGCCACCAGCAGAGACGTACTTCAGCCCCAGCATTTT	TRBV15	NA	NA	TRBJ1-5
CASSRTGTNTEAFF	TGCGCCAGCAGTCGGACAGGAACGAACACTGAAGCTTTCTTT	TRBV5-1	TRBD1	once	TRBJ1-1
CASTAADNSPLHF	TGTGCCTCGACCGCAGCAGATAATTCACCCCTCCACTTT	TRBV10-3	NA	NA	TRBJ1-6
CASSQGLGYGYTF	TGCGCCAGCAGCCAGGGGTTGGGCTATGGCTACACCTTC	TRBV10-1	NA	NA	TRBJ1-2
CASSQGGRATNEKLFF	TGCGCCAGCAGCCAAGGGGGACGGGCAACTAATGAAAAACTGTTTTTT	TRBV4-1	NA	NA	TRBJ1-4
CASSLYAGANVLTF	TGTGCCAGTAGCCTCTACGCTGGGGCCAACGTCCTGACTTTC	TRBV19	NA	NA	TRBJ2-6
CARALRGGATDTQYF	TGTGCCAGAGCCCTGAGAGGGGGGGCAACAGATACGCAGTATTTT	TRBV19	NA	NA	TRBJ2-3
CASSSSGVTPLNEQFF	TGCGCCAGCAGCTCTTCAGGGGTAACCCCTTTGAATGAGCAGTTCTTC	TRBV5-1	NA	NA	TRBJ2-1
CASRKTGSTNEKLFF	TGCGCCAGCAGAAAAACAGGGTCGACTAATGAAAAACTGTTTTTT	TRBV10-2	NA	NA	TRBJ1-4
CSVAYGGVTYEQYF	TGCAGCGTCGCCTACGGCGGGGTGACCTACGAGCAGTACTTC	TRBV29-1	NA	NA	TRBJ2-7
CASSLQGGYGYTF	TGTGCCAGCAGTCTACAGGGAGGCTATGGCTACACCTTC	TRBV6-1	NA	NA	TRBJ1-2
CASSVGQQETQYF	TGTGCCAGCAGTGTGGGACAGCAAGAGACCCAGTACTTC	TRBV2	TRBD1	NA	TRBJ2-5
CASSFEQVNEAFF	TGCGCCAGCAGCTTTGAACAGGTTAACGAAGCTTTCTTT	TRBV5-1	NA	NA	TRBJ1-1
CASSRQGASTDTQYF	TGTGCCAGCAGCCGACAGGGGGCCAGCACAGATACGCAGTATTTT	TRBV7-2	TRBD1	NA	TRBJ2-3
CASSEAGMQPQHF	TGTGCCAGCAGTGAAGCAGGGATGCAGCCCCAGCATTTT	TRBV2	NA	few	TRBJ1-5
CASSLEAPPAGYTF	TGCGCCAGCAGCTTGGAAGCCCCCCCAGCAGGCTACACCTTC	TRBV5-1	NA	NA	TRBJ1-2
CASSKFYLFF	TGTGCCAGCAGCAAATTTTATCTATTCTTT	TRBV21-1	NA	few	TRBJ1-1
CASSGARAGKGTDTQYF	TGCGCCAGCAGTGGGGCGCGAGCGGGGAAAGGCACAGATACGCAGTATTTT	TRBV10-1	TRBD2	NA	TRBJ2-3
CASSFIGNTIYF	TGTGCCAGCAGCTTCATTGGAAACACCATATATTTT	TRBV5-6	NA	NA	TRBJ1-3
CASSLTRGQGNTIYF	TGTGCCAGCAGCCTGACAAGGGGGCAGGGAAACACCATATATTTT	TRBV7-2	TRBD1	NA	TRBJ1-3
CASSVKWGPETQYF	TGTGCCAGCAGCGTAAAGTGGGGCCCAGAGACCCAGTACTTC	TRBV9	NA	NA	TRBJ2-5
CASSLGPAAGELFF	TGTGCCAGCAGCTTAGGCCCCGCCGCCGGGGAGCTGTTTTTT	TRBV11-3	NA	NA	TRBJ2-2
CASSRDSSGANVLTF	TGTGCCAGCAGCCGGGACTCATCTGGGGCCAACGTCCTGACTTTC	TRBV11-3	NA	NA	TRBJ2-6
CASSVQGNSPLHF	TGTGCCAGCAGTGTCCAGGGAAATTCACCCCTCCACTTT	TRBV6-1	NA	NA	TRBJ1-6
CASSLDYGTIYF	TGTGCCAGCAGCCTCGATTATGGCACCATATATTTT	TRBV6-6	NA	once	TRBJ1-3
CASSVGDRVGSPLHF	TGTGCCAGCAGCGTAGGAGACAGGGTCGGTTCACCCCTCCACTTT	TRBV9	TRBD1	NA	TRBJ1-6
CASSLGGAGELFF	TGTGCCAGCAGCTTAGGGGGGGCCGGGGAGCTGTTTTTT	TRBV11-1	NA	NA	TRBJ2-2
CAWSRPSKHYGYTF	TGTGCCTGGAGCAGACCATCAAAACATTATGGCTACACCTTC	TRBV30	NA	NA	TRBJ1-2
CASSFVDTPGEKLFF	TGTGCCAGCAGCTTCGTTGACACCCCGGGGGAAAAACTGTTTTTT	TRBV7-6	NA	NA	TRBJ1-4
CASSFGSGRAYEQYF	TGTGCCAGCAGTTTCGGTAGCGGGAGGGCGTACGAGCAGTACTTC	TRBV27	TRBD2	NA	TRBJ2-7
CASSVVTDTQYF	TGTGCCAGCAGCGTAGTAACAGATACGCAGTATTTT	TRBV9	NA	NA	TRBJ2-3
CAILSGRSSYNEQFF	TGTGCCATCCTTAGCGGGAGGAGCTCCTACAATGAGCAGTTCTTC	TRBV10-3	TRBD2	NA	TRBJ2-1
CASSLGFQETQYF	TGTGCCAGCAGCTTAGGCTTTCAAGAGACCCAGTACTTC	TRBV11-1	NA	NA	TRBJ2-5